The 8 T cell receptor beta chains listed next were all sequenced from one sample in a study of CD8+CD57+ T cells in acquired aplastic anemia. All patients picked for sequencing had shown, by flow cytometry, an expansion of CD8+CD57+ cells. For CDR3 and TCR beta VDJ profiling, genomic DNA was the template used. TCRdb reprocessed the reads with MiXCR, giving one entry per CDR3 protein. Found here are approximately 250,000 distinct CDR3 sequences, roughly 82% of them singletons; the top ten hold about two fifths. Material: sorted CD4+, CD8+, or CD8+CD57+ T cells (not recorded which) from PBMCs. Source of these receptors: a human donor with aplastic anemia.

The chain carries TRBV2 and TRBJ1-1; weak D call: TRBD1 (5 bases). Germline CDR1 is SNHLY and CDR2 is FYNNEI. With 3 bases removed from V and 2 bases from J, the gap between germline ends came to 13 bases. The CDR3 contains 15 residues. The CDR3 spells CASSEVGGDNTEAFF. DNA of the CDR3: TGTGCCAGCAGTGAGGTGGGGGGGGATAACACTGAAGCTTTCTTT.

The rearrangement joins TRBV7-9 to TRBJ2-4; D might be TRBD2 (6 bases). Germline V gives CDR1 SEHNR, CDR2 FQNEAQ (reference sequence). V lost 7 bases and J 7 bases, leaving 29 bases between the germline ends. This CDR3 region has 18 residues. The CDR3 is CASIRGSTGANVLNIQYF. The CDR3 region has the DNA TGTGCCAGCATCCGGGGGTCGACTGGGGCCAACGTCCTGAACATTCAGTACTTC. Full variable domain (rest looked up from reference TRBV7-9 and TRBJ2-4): DTGVSQNPRHKITKRGQNVTFRCDPISEHNRLYWYRQTLGQGPEFLTYFQNEAQLEKSRLLSDRFSAERPKGSFSTLEIQRTEQGDSAMYLCASIRGSTGANVLNIQYFGAGTRLSVL.

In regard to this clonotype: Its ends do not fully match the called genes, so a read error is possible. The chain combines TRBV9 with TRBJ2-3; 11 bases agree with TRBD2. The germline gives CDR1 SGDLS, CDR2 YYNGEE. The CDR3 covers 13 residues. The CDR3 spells CASSVSGGVNEQF. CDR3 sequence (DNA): TGTGCCAGCAGCGTTAGCGGGGGGGTCAACGAGCAGTTT.

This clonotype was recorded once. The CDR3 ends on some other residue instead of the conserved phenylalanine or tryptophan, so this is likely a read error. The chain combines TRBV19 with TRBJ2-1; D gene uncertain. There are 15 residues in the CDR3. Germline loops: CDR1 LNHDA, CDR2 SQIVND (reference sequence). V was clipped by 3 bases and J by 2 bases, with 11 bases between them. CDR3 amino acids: CASSMGGGAYNEQFS. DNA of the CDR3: TGTGCCAGTAGTATGGGTGGCGGAGCCTACAATGAGCAGTTCTCC.

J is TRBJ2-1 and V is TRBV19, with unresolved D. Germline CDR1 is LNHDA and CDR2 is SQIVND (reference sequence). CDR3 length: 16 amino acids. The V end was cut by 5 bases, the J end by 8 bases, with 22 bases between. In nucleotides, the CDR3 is TGTGCCAGTAGTCTGTCTGGCGGAAACGGTCAGGATGAGCAGTTCTTC. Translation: CASSLSGGNGQDEQFF.

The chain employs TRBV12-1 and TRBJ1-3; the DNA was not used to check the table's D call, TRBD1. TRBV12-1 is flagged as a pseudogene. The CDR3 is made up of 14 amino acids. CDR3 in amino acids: CASSYGGTGNTIYF. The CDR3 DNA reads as TGTGCCAGCAGTTACGGGGGGACTGGAAACACCATATATTTT.

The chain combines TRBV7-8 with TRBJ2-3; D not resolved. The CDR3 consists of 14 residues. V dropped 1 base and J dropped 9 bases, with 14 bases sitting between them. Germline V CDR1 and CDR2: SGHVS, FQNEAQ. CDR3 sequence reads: CASSLEADPATQYF. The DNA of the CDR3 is TGTGCCAGCAGCTTAGAGGCAGACCCCGCAACGCAGTATTTT.

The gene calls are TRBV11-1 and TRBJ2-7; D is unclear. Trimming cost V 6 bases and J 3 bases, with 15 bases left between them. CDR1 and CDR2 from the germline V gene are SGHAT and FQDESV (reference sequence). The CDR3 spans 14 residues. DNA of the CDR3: TGTGCCAGCAGATCGCGCAACAGCAGCTACGAGCAGTACTTC. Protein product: CASRSRNSSYEQYF.